The 30 T cell receptor beta chains given below trace back to one sample, sequenced in a study of cytomegalovirus exposure and HLA in healthy donors. Method: immunoSEQ multiplex PCR; TCRdb's copy keeps in-frame clones and lacks some. The sample yields about 190,000 clones, about 82% seen once. Sequencing was performed on PBMCs. Every receptor here comes from a woman younger than 30 in good health and CMV-seronegative.

The V and J genes are TRBV28 and TRBJ2-7; 7 bases agree with TRBD1. CDR1 and CDR2 (germline): MDHEN, SYDVKM. The CDR3 spans 12 residues. Losses at the gene ends were 4 bases for V and 6 bases for J; bases not matched to a gene: 3. Written as DNA, the CDR3 is TGTGCCAGCAGTTCCTGGACAGGCGAGCAGTACTTC. It encodes CASSSWTGEQYF.

The CDR3 region has the DNA TGTGCCAGCAGCTTGGTTCCGGGACAGGGGGCAAGAGGCTATGGCTACACCTTC. It translates to CASSLVPGQGARGYGYTF. V is TRBV5-6 and J is TRBJ1-2, with TRBD1 matching 12 bases. Trimming removed 0 bases from V and 4 bases from J; junction bases left unmatched: 10. The length of the CDR3 is 18 residues. CDR1 and CDR2 from the germline V gene are SGHDT and YYEEEE.

V usage is TRBV6-5 and J usage is TRBJ2-7; the D gene is possibly TRBD2 (5 bases). This CDR3 region has 14 residues. The V end was cut by 2 bases, the J end by 3 bases, with 11 bases between. The germline V gene encodes CDR1 MNHEY and CDR2 SVGAGI. The CDR3, as DNA: TGTGCCAGCAGTTACCAGCTAGGAGGCTACGAGCAGTACTTC. This encodes CASSYQLGGYEQYF.

This clone was picked up one time. The chain carries TRBV30 and TRBJ2-3; 8 positions match TRBD2. Trimming at V came to 2 bases and at J to 8 bases, leaving 6 bases not matched to a gene. The CDR3 extends over 13 amino acids. CDR1 is GTSNPN, CDR2 SVGIG, per germline (reference sequence). The CDR3 DNA sequence: TGTGCCTGGAGTACCGGGGGGGCCGGTACGCAGTATTTT. Its protein is CAWSTGGAGTQYF.

This chain connects TRBV27 to TRBJ1-5; possibly TRBD1 for D (5 bases). The germline V and J ends were trimmed by 2 bases and 4 bases, with 12 bases remaining between them. CDR3 size: 15 residues. Germline V gives CDR1 MNHEY, CDR2 SMNVEV (reference sequence). The CDR3 spells CASSLGPGENQPQHF. CDR3 nucleotide sequence: TGTGCCAGCAGTTTAGGACCGGGGGAAAATCAGCCCCAGCATTTT.

The rearrangement uses TRBV7-3 and TRBJ1-6; D not certain. Germline CDR1 is SGHTA and CDR2 is FQGTGA. The CDR3 extends over 14 amino acids. V lost 3 bases to trimming and J lost 8 bases, with 11 bases between them. CDR3 DNA sequence: TGTGCCAGCAGCTTTGAGGGCGTGGATTCACCCCTCCACTTT. Translating it yields CASSFEGVDSPLHF.

This clone was seen only once. The chain uses TRBV29-1 and TRBJ1-4, with a tentative D call TRBD1 (6 bases). The germline CDR1 and CDR2 sequences are SQVTM and ANQGSEA. The ends were cut back, 7 bases at V and 7 bases at J, with 13 bases in the middle. The CDR3 is made up of 12 amino acids. This chain's CDR3 is CSASWDIEKLFF. DNA for the CDR3: TGCAGCGCCTCGTGGGACATTGAAAAACTGTTTTTT.

The chain joins TRBV12-5 to TRBJ1-1; D possibly corresponds to TRBD1 (6 bases). V was shortened by 6 bases and J by 0 bases, with 14 bases between the two germline ends. CDR1 LGHNT and CDR2 FRNRAP come from the germline V gene. The CDR3 contains 15 residues. CDR3 sequence reads: CASGSGDRVNTEAFF. The CDR3, as DNA: TGTGCTAGTGGATCAGGGGATAGGGTGAACACTGAAGCTTTCTTT.

The count of this clone is one. The rearrangement uses TRBV9 and TRBJ2-7; D gene uncertain. The CDR3 loop spans 14 amino acids. The germline V and J ends were trimmed by 1 base and 3 bases, with 11 bases remaining between them. The germline V gene encodes CDR1 SGDLS and CDR2 YYNGEE. CDR3 amino acids: CASSVRSSDYEQYF. The CDR3 coding sequence is TGTGCCAGCAGCGTAAGGAGTTCGGACTACGAGCAGTACTTC.

A few counts support this clone. The V and J genes are TRBV6-1 and TRBJ1-2; 10 nucleotides match TRBD1. CDR1 is MNHNS and CDR2 is SASEGT in the germline V gene. The CDR3 length is 13 residues. The V segment lost 7 bases and the J segment 7 bases; nucleotides outside the gene matches: 6. Written as DNA, the CDR3 is TGTGCCAGCAAAGGACAGGGGGTGTTTGGCTACACCTTC. Amino acid sequence: CASKGQGVFGYTF.

The chain recombines TRBV5-4 with TRBJ1-3, with a weak D call TRBD1 (5 bases). Germline V gives CDR1 SGHNT, CDR2 YYREEE (reference sequence). CDR3 length equals 15 residues. Trimming left V 2 bases short and J 4 bases short, with 13 bases between. The CDR3 DNA is TGTGCCAGCAGCTTTGGCACAGGCGCCGGAAACACCATATATTTT. This sequence encodes CASSFGTGAGNTIYF.

The chain couples TRBV5-1 to TRBJ1-2; 9 bases line up with TRBD1. The CDR3 length is 14 residues. V trimming: 3 bases; J trimming: 5 bases; junction bases outside the gene matches: 5. Germline V lookup: CDR1 SGHRS, CDR2 YFSETQ. The CDR3 sequence is CASSSGQGPYGYTF. The CDR3 DNA reads as TGCGCCAGCAGCTCGGGACAGGGACCTTATGGCTACACCTTC.

This clone was seen many times. V and J are TRBV19 and TRBJ1-4, with TRBD1 as a possible D gene (6 bases). CDR1 is LNHDA and CDR2 is SQIVND in the germline V gene (reference sequence). This CDR3 is built from 16 residues. The V gene lost 5 bases and the J gene lost 0 bases, with 13 bases spanning the gap. In nucleotides, the CDR3 is TGTGCCAGTAGTCCGCCGAAGGGGGCAACTAATGAAAAACTGTTTTTT. Encoded protein: CASSPPKGATNEKLFF.

This clone appeared a single time. The chain has TRBV6-5 and TRBJ2-3; D is undetermined. This CDR3 is built from 13 residues. The V gene's germline CDR1 is MNHEY and CDR2 SVGAGI. The V end was cut by 6 bases, the J end by 5 bases, with 12 bases between. The CDR3, as DNA: TGTGCCAGCAGACGACACCTCAAAGATACGCAGTATTTT. Encoded protein: CASRRHLKDTQYF.

The chain is built from TRBV4-1 and TRBJ1-5; D ambiguous. V was cut by 0 bases and J by 0 bases, with 9 bases left in between. The germline V gene encodes CDR1 MGHRA and CDR2 YSYEKL. This CDR3 contains 16 residues. CDR3 amino acids: CASSQDGEVSNQPQHF. The CDR3 bases are TGCGCCAGCAGCCAAGATGGAGAGGTTAGCAATCAGCCCCAGCATTTT.

CDR3 protein: CASSSLGGRGSGGYTF. CDR3 DNA: TGTGCCAGCAGCTCACTCGGTGGCAGGGGGTCGGGAGGCTACACCTTC. The V gene is TRBV7-3, the J gene TRBJ1-2, with TRBD1 identical over 7 bases. Trimming at V came to 4 bases and at J to 8 bases, leaving 16 bases not matched to a gene. Germline loops: CDR1 SGHTA, CDR2 FQGTGA. This CDR3 contains 16 residues.

The V and J genes are TRBV5-5 and TRBJ1-5, with D unresolved. There are 14 residues in the CDR3. Germline-derived CDR1 and CDR2 are SGHKS and YYEKEE (reference sequence). V lost 3 bases and J 3 bases, leaving 10 bases between the germline ends. The CDR3 DNA is TGTGCCAGCAGCTCCCGGGGTCCCAATCAGCCCCAGCATTTT. This encodes CASSSRGPNQPQHF.

The count of this clone is one. The rearrangement joins TRBV7-8 to TRBJ1-2; TRBD1 matches 10 bases. Germline V gives CDR1 SGHVS, CDR2 FQNEAQ. V lost 5 bases and J lost 1; bases outside the gene matches: 4. This CDR3 is 15 amino acids long. Here the CDR3 reads CASSVRDRGNYGYTF. The DNA for the CDR3 is TGTGCCAGCAGCGTACGGGACAGGGGTAACTATGGCTACACCTTC.

This sequence joins TRBV4-1 and TRBJ2-1, with 11 bases aligning to TRBD2. Germline values: CDR1 MGHRA, CDR2 YSYEKL. V lost 5 bases to trimming and J lost 3 bases; unmatched junction nucleotides: 9. The CDR3 is 17 amino acids. CDR3 bases: TGCGCCAGCAGCGACGTCATAGCGGGGGGGGTCTACAATGAGCAGTTCTTC. Translating it yields CASSDVIAGGVYNEQFF.

The chain uses TRBV5-4 and TRBJ1-4, with a possible D match to TRBD1 (5 bases). The CDR3 covers 17 residues. Germline V lookup: CDR1 SGHNT, CDR2 YYREEE (reference sequence). With 0 bases removed from V and 7 bases from J, the gap between germline ends came to 19 bases. The CDR3: CASSLGAGRGGSEKLFF. The CDR3, as DNA: TGTGCCAGCAGCTTGGGTGCAGGGCGGGGTGGAAGTGAAAAACTGTTTTTT. Full variable domain (rest looked up from reference TRBV5-4 and TRBJ1-4): ETGVTQSPTHLIKTRGQQVTLRCSSQSGHNTVSWYQQALGQGPQFIFQYYREEENGRGNFPPRFSGLQFPNYSSELNVNALELDDSALYLCASSLGAGRGGSEKLFFGSGTQLSVL.

V gene TRBV4-1 combines with J gene TRBJ2-3; TRBD2 might be the D (6 bases). Trimming left V 0 bases short and J 0 bases short, with 10 bases between. CDR1 is MGHRA, CDR2 YSYEKL, per germline. The CDR3 is 16 amino acids. Here the CDR3 reads CASSQETSSSTDTQYF. The CDR3 region has the DNA TGCGCCAGCAGCCAAGAGACTAGTTCTAGCACAGATACGCAGTATTTT.

The V call is TRBV11-2, the J call TRBJ1-1; D perhaps matches TRBD1 (6 bases). With 5 bases removed from V and 8 bases from J, the gap between germline ends came to 18 bases. CDR3 length: 14 amino acids. Germline CDR1 SGHAT, CDR2 FQNNGV. The CDR3, as DNA: TGTGCCAGCAGCGCTATCGGGGGGCTCCCCGAAGCTTTCTTT. Amino acids: CASSAIGGLPEAFF.

V and J are TRBV7-2 and TRBJ2-2; no clear D. The germline V gene encodes CDR1 SGHTA and CDR2 FQGNSA. The CDR3 is 13 amino acids. The V end lost 4 bases, the J end lost 6 bases, and 9 bases lay between the germline ends. The CDR3 nucleotides read TGTGCCAGCAGCTCCCCTAACCCCGGGGAGCTGTTTTTT. Translated: CASSSPNPGELFF.

The J gene is TRBJ1-2, the V gene TRBV5-1, with D possibly being TRBD1 (6 bases). This CDR3 has 12 residues. Germline V CDR1 and CDR2: SGHRS, YFSETQ. Trimming shortened V by 3 bases and J by 8 bases, and 11 bases separated the two germline ends. The CDR3 region is CASSSDRNGYTF. The CDR3 bases are TGCGCCAGCAGCTCTGACAGGAACGGCTACACCTTC.

The J gene is TRBJ2-3, the V gene TRBV5-1, with TRBD2 identical over 8 bases. The J segment lost 6 bases and the V segment lost 4 bases, leaving 13 bases of the junction unmatched. This CDR3 comprises 16 residues. CDR1 is SGHRS and CDR2 is YFSETQ in the germline V gene. CDR3 sequence: CASSQTGGNPSDTQYF. In nucleotides, the CDR3 is TGCGCCAGCAGCCAAACGGGGGGGAACCCGTCGGATACGCAGTATTTT.

The chain couples TRBV9 to TRBJ2-5, with 11 bases matching TRBD2. The V and J ends lost 7 bases and 5 bases, in that order; junction bases with no gene match: 1. CDR1 is SGDLS, CDR2 YYNGEE, per germline. CDR3 length: 12 residues. CDR3 nucleotide sequence: TGTGCCAGCTCTAGCGGGAGGGAGACCCAGTACTTC. This codes for CASSSGRETQYF.

This clone was counted a few times. The chain uses TRBV7-9 and TRBJ2-3, with D maybe TRBD1 (5 bases). The germline V gene encodes CDR1 SEHNR and CDR2 FQNEAQ (reference sequence). Between the trimmed V and J ends, which lost 1 base and 2 bases, there was a span of 10 bases. The CDR3 covers 15 residues. The CDR3 bases are TGTGCCAGCAGCTTAGGGGTTGGGGCCACAGATACGCAGTATTTT. This translates into CASSLGVGATDTQYF.

V and J are TRBV4-1 and TRBJ1-1; D may be TRBD1 (5 bases). Germline values: CDR1 MGHRA, CDR2 YSYEKL. The CDR3 is 14 residues long. Trimming shortened V by 6 bases and J by 2 bases, and 13 bases separated the two germline ends. This CDR3 is CASRPWGGNTEAFF. As DNA, the CDR3 is TGCGCCAGCAGGCCCTGGGGGGGAAACACTGAAGCTTTCTTT.

The V call is TRBV6-5, the J call TRBJ1-1; D call uncertain. The CDR3 totals 15 residues. Between the trimmed V and J ends, which lost 6 bases and 8 bases, there was a span of 22 bases. Germline CDR1 reads MNHEY; CDR2 reads SVGAGI. The CDR3 sequence is CASRSPSYMGFEAFF. Written as DNA, the CDR3 is TGTGCCAGCAGGTCTCCCTCCTATATGGGCTTCGAAGCTTTCTTT.

The chain couples TRBV27 to TRBJ2-2; 12 bases map to TRBD2. The junction had 13 bases not matched to a gene; V was cut back by 8 bases and J by 3 bases. This CDR3 has 18 amino acids. Germline V gene sequence: CDR1 MNHEY, CDR2 SMNVEV (reference sequence). In DNA, the CDR3 is TGTGCCAGCGCTCGGGCTAGCGGGGGGGCGAGTTACACCGGGGAGCTGTTTTTT. Translating it yields CASARASGGASYTGELFF.